This T cell receptor beta chain was captured by sequencing in a study of human T cells and chemical hapten exposure. TCRdb re-called the RACE reads with MiXCR, one entry per CDR3 protein. The table records about 270,000 distinct CDR3 sequences, around 7.7% of them present only once. Trimming removed 4 bases from V and 3 bases from J; junction bases left unmatched: 9. This CDR3 contains 17 residues. The germline CDR1 and CDR2 sequences are MNHEY and SVGAGI. The time point denotes: pre-sensitization, week 0. As for treatment: therapeutic diphenylcyclopropenone sensitization with weekly scalp DPC. The receptor was derived from a young man with alopecia areata. Some clones in this sample may be carry-over from other donors' samples. The chain carries TRBV6-5 and TRBJ1-6, with 7 bases aligning to TRBD1. Sequenced material: whole blood, taken in connection with sensitization to the hapten diphenylcyclopropenone (DPC). CDR3 region: CASSSRQGFDYNSPLHF. CDR3 in DNA: TGTGCCAGCAGTTCAAGACAGGGCTTCGACTATAATTCACCCCTCCACTTT.